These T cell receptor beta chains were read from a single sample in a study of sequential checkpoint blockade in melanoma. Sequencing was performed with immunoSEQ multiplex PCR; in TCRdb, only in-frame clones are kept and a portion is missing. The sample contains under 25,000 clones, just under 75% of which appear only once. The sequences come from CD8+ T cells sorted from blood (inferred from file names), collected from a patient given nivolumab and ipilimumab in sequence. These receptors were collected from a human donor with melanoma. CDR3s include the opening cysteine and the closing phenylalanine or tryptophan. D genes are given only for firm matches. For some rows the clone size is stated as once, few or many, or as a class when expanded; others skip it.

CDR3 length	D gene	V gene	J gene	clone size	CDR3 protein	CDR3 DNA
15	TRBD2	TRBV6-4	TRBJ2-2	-	CASSPGTSVTGELFF	TGTGCCAGCAGTCCCGGGACTAGCGTCACCGGGGAGCTGTTTTTT
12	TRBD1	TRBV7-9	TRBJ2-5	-	CATGTGSGEQYF	TGTGCCACCGGGACAGGGTCTGGGGAGCAGTACTTC
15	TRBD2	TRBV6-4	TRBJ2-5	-	CASSLSAGAGETQYF	TGTGCCAGCAGCCTTTCAGCGGGAGCTGGGGAGACCCAGTACTTC
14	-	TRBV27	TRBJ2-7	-	CASSLSNGGNEQYF	TGTGCCAGCAGTTTATCGAACGGGGGTAACGAGCAGTACTTC
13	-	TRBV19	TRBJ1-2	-	CASSMVANYGYTF	TGTGCCAGTAGTATGGTAGCTAACTATGGCTACACCTTC
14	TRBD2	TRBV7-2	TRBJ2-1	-	CASSLGTSGNEQFF	TGTGCCAGCAGCTTAGGGACTAGCGGCAATGAGCAGTTCTTC
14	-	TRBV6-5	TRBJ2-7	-	CASSYALQGYEQYF	TGTGCCAGCAGTTACGCCTTACAGGGTTACGAGCAGTACTTC
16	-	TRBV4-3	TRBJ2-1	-	CASSQDRWDRGNEQFF	TGCGCCAGCAGCCAAGATAGGTGGGATAGGGGCAATGAGCAGTTCTTC
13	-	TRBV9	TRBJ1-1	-	CASSGRTNTEAFF	TGTGCCAGCAGCGGCCGGACAAACACTGAAGCTTTCTTT
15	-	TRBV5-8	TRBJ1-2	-	CASSFRTVGFYGYTF	TGTGCCAGCAGCTTTCGGACAGTAGGGTTCTATGGCTACACCTTC
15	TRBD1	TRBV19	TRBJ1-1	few	CASSPYPGGGTEAFF	TGTGCCAGTAGTCCCTACCCAGGGGGCGGCACTGAAGCTTTCTTT
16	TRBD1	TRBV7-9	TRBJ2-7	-	CASSTGQGPSEYEQYF	TGTGCCAGCAGCACAGGACAGGGGCCCTCTGAGTACGAGCAGTACTTC
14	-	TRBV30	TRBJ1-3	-	CAWSSGGTGNTIYF	TGTGCCTGGAGTTCGGGGGGAACTGGAAACACCATATATTTT
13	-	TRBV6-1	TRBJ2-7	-	CASSLGSGYEQYF	TGTGCCAGCAGCCTGGGTAGCGGCTACGAGCAGTACTTC
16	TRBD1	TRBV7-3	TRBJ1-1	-	CASSLGQASLDTEAFF	TGTGCCAGCAGCCTAGGACAGGCGTCTCTGGACACTGAAGCTTTCTTT
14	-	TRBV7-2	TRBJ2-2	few	CASSRRGNTGELFF	TGTGCCAGCAGCCGAAGGGGCAACACCGGGGAGCTGTTTTTT
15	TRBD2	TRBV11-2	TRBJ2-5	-	CASSSLLGGDETQYF	TGTGCCAGCAGCTCCCTCCTGGGGGGGGATGAGACCCAGTACTTC
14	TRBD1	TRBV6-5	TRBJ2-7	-	CASTPGQGAWEQYF	TGTGCCAGCACCCCCGGACAGGGGGCCTGGGAGCAGTACTTC
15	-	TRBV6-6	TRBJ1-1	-	CASSSLRGWNTEAFF	TGTGCCAGCAGTTCCCTGCGGGGCTGGAACACTGAAGCTTTCTTT
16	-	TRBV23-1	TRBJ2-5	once	CASSQSRDLFGETQYF	TGCGCCAGCAGTCAATCTCGAGACTTATTTGGAGAGACCCAGTACTTC
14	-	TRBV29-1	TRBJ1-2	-	CSVEGGPAAYGYTF	TGCAGCGTTGAGGGGGGACCCGCTGCCTATGGCTACACCTTC
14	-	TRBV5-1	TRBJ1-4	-	CASSLWGPNEKLFF	TGCGCCAGCAGCTTGTGGGGGCCTAATGAAAAACTGTTTTTT
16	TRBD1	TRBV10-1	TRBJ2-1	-	CASSRRQGISYNEQFF	TGCGCCAGCAGCAGGAGACAGGGAATCTCCTACAATGAGCAGTTCTTC
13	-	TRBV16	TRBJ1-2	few	CASSQSGSYGYTF	TGTGCCAGCAGCCAATCTGGTAGCTATGGCTACACCTTC
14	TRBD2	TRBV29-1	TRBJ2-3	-	CSVPRGTSTDTQYF	TGCAGCGTTCCGCGGGGGACTAGCACAGATACGCAGTATTTT
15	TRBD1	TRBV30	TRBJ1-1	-	CAWKPRTGGKSEAFF	TGTGCCTGGAAACCCCGGACAGGGGGTAAGAGTGAAGCTTTCTTT
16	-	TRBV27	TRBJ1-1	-	CASSSGQGVGYTEAFF	TGTGCCAGCAGTTCTGGGCAGGGCGTTGGGTACACTGAAGCTTTCTTT
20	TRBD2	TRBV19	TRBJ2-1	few	CASSTGTSGAEGRSYNEQFF	TGTGCCAGTAGTACAGGGACTAGCGGAGCCGAGGGTCGTTCCTACAATGAGCAGTTCTTC